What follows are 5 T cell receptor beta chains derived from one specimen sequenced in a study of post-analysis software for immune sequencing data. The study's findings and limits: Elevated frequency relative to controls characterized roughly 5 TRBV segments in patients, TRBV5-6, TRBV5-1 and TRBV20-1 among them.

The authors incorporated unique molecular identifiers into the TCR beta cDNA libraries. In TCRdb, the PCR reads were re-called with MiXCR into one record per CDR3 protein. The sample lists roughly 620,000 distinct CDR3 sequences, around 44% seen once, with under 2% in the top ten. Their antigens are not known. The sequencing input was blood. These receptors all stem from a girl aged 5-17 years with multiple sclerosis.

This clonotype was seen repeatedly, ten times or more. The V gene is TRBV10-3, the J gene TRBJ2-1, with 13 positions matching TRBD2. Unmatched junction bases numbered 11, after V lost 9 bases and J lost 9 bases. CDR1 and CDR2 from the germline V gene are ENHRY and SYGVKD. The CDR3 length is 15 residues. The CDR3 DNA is TGTGCCATACATACCGGGACTAGCGGGGATGGTGAGCAGTTCTTC. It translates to CAIHTGTSGDGEQFF.

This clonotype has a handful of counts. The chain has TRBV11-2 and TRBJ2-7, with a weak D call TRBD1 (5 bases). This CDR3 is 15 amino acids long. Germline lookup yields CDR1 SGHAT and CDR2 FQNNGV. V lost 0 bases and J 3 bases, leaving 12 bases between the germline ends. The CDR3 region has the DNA TGTGCCAGCAGCTTAGAATCCAGGGTGGACTACGAGCAGTACTTC. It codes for CASSLESRVDYEQYF.

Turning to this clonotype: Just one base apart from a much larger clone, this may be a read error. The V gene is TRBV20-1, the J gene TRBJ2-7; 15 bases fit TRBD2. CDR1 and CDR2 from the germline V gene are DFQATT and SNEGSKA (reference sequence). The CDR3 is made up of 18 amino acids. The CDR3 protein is CSVRGAGTSGGQVYEQYF. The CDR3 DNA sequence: TGCAGTGTTAGAGGAGCCGGGACTAGCGGGGGGCAGGTGTACGAGCAGTACTTC.

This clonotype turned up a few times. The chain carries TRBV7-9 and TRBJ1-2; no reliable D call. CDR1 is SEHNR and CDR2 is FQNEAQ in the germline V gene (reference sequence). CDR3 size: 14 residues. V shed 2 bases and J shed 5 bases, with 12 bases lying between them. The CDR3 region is CASSLNGIPYGYTF. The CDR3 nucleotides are TGTGCCAGCAGCTTAAACGGGATTCCTTATGGCTACACCTTC.

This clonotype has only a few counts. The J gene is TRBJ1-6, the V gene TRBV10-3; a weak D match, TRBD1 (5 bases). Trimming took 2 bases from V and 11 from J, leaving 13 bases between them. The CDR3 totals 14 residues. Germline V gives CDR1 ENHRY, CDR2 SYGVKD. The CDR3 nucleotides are TGTGCCATCAGTGAGCCCCTACAAGGGGCACCCCTCCACTTT. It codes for CAISEPLQGAPLHF.